This entry describes one T cell receptor (beta chain). Clones were read by immunoSEQ multiplex PCR, and TCRdb kept only the in-frame ones, dropping some. This sample has about 360,000 clones, with around nine tenths found just once. The record originates from a study of blood T cell repertoires in COVID-19. Study as a whole: Italy, Spain and the United States were the sources of the convalescent and acute COVID-19 samples.

The CDR3 consists of 15 residues. Looked up from germline, CDR1 is SEHNR and CDR2 is FQNEAQ (reference sequence). J was trimmed by 1 base and V by 5 bases; bases with no gene match: 8. The sequenced sample was peripheral blood. The clonotype originates from a human donor in a cohort sampled during active COVID-19. The rearrangement joins TRBV7-9 to TRBJ2-7; 7 nucleotides line up with TRBD1. For the CDR3, the DNA is TGTGCCAGCAGCGCACGGGACAGAACATCCTACGAGCAGTACTTC. Translation: CASSARDRTSYEQYF.